This section outlines one TCR beta chain sequence together with its context. Only in-frame clones appear in the TCRdb table, and some are missing; sequencing was by immunoSEQ multiplex PCR. The sample lists about 410,000 clones; 90% were seen once. This CDR3 has 16 amino acids. J lost 3 bases, V lost 4 bases, and 4 bases had no gene match. Looked up from germline, CDR1 is LGHDT and CDR2 is YNNKEL (reference sequence). The data originate from a study of blood T cell repertoires in COVID-19. The V gene is TRBV3-1 (or the pseudogene TRBV3-2), the J gene TRBJ2-2, with 11 bases identical to TRBD1. This receptor was identified in a man aged 18 to 29 who had recovered from COVID-19. The sequencing input was PBMCs or T cells enriched from blood (not recorded which). CDR3 sequence reads: CASSRRDRGYTGELFF. CDR3 nucleotides: TGTGCCAGCAGCCGCCGGGACAGGGGGTACACCGGGGAGCTGTTTTTT.